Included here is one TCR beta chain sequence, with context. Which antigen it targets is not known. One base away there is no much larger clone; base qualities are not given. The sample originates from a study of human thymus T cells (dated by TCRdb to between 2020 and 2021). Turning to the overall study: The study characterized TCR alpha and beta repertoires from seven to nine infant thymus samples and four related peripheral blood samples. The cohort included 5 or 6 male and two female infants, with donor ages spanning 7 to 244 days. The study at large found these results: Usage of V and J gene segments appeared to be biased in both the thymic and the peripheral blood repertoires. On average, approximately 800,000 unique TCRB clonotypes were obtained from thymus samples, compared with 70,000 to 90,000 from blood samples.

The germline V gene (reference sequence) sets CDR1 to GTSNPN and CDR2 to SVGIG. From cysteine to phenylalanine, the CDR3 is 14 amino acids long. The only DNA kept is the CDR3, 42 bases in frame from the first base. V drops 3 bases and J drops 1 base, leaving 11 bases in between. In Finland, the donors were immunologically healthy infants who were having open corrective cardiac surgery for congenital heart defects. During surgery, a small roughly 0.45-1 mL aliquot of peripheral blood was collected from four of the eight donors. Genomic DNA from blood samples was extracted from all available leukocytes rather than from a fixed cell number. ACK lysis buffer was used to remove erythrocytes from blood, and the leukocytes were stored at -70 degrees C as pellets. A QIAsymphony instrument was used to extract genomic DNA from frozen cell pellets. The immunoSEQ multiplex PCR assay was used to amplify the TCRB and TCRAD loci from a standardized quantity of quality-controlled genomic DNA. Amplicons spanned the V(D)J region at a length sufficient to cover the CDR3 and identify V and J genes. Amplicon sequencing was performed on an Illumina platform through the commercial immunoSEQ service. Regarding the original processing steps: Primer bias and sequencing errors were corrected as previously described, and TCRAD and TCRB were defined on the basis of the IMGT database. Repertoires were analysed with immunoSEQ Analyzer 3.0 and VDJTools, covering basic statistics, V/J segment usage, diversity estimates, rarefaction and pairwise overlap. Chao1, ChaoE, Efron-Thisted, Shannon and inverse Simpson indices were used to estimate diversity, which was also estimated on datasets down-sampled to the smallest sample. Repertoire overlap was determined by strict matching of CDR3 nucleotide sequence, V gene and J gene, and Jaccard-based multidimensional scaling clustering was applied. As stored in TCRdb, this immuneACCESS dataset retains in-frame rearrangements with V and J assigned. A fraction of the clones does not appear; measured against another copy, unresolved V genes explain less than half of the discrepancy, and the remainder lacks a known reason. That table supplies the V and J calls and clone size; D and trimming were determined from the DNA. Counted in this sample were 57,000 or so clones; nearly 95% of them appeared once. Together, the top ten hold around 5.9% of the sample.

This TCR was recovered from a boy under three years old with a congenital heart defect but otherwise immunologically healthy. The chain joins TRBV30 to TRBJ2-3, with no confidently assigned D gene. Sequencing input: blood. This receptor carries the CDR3 CAWSAGIGTDTQYF. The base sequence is TGTGCCTGGAGCGCTGGTATCGGCACAGATACGCAGTATTTT.